Shown below are 8 T cell receptor beta chains from a single sample sequenced in a study of shared clonotypes between healthy human individuals. The method was immunoSEQ multiplex PCR; TCRdb's version includes in-frame clones alone and lacks a portion of them. The sample includes about 1.1 million clones, roughly 80% of them seen just once. The sequenced sample consisted of memory CD4+ T cells from PBMCs. Sample subset: CD45RA-negative fraction. These receptors were taken from a man younger than 35 in good health. Some clones in this sample may be carry-over from other donors' samples.

This clone showed up just a few times. This CDR3 is also generated by other DNA sequences in the sample. The chain is built from TRBV6-6 and TRBJ1-1; a weak D match, TRBD1 (5 bases). The CDR3 covers 12 residues. V gave up 6 bases and J gave up 4 bases, with 9 bases separating them. The V gene's germline CDR1 is MNHNY and CDR2 SVGAGI (reference sequence). This CDR3 reads CASSPGGTEAFF. The CDR3 coding sequence is TGTGCCAGCAGCCCTGGGGGCACTGAAGCTTTCTTT.

This clone was found once. The rearrangement links TRBV18 to TRBJ2-7, with TRBD1 matching 7 bases. Per the germline V gene, CDR1 is KGHSH and CDR2 is LQKENI. The CDR3 has 15 residues. Trimming took 3 bases from V and 1 from J; bases not matched to a gene: 6. This CDR3 reads CASSPTGTQSYEQYF. CDR3 nucleotides: TGTGCCAGCTCACCGACAGGGACGCAATCCTACGAGCAGTACTTC.

About this clone itself: The same CDR3 also results from other DNA sequences found in this sample. The rearrangement links TRBV5-1 to TRBJ2-7; the match to TRBD2 covers 15 bases. The CDR3 totals 17 residues. V trimming: 5 bases; J trimming: 0 bases; junction bases outside the gene matches: 6. Germline-derived CDR1 and CDR2 are SGHRS and YFSETQ. This chain's CDR3 is CASSRGLAGGSSYEQYF. The CDR3 bases are TGCGCCAGCAGTCGGGGACTAGCGGGAGGAAGCTCCTACGAGCAGTACTTC.

The J gene is TRBJ2-5, the V gene TRBV9, with 15 nucleotides matching TRBD2. V lost 0 bases and J lost 4; bases outside the gene matches: 7. The CDR3 covers 18 residues. Germline V lookup: CDR1 SGDLS, CDR2 YYNGEE. The CDR3 DNA follows: TGTGCCAGCAGCGTAGCACCGGGACTAGCGGGGGGCGGAGAGACCCAGTACTTC. Protein sequence: CASSVAPGLAGGGETQYF. Supplemented by reference TRBV9 and TRBJ2-5, the full variable domain reads DSGVTQTPKHLITATGQRVTLRCSPRSGDLSVYWYQQSLDQGLQFLIQYYNGEERAKGNILERFSAQQFPDLHSELNLSSLELGDSALYFCASSVAPGLAGGGETQYFGPGTRLLVL.

On this clone itself: Other DNA sequences of this sample code for an identical CDR3. V is TRBV6-6 and J is TRBJ1-5; unclear D gene. Looked up from germline, CDR1 is MNHNY and CDR2 is SVGAGI (reference sequence). The length of the CDR3 is 13 residues. V was pared by 4 bases and J by 0 bases, with 4 bases between. This chain's CDR3 is CASSSNSNQPQHF. CDR3 in DNA: TGTGCCAGCAGTTCTAATAGCAATCAGCCCCAGCATTTT.

This clone was seen a single time. The genes are TRBV28 and TRBJ2-5; TRBD1 agrees at 9 bases. This CDR3 is 16 amino acids long. V dropped 3 bases and J dropped 5; count of bases not matched to a gene: 10. Germline lookup yields CDR1 MDHEN and CDR2 SYDVKM. This chain's CDR3 is CASSFPGQGGMETQYF. Here the CDR3 DNA reads TGTGCCAGCAGTTTCCCGGGACAGGGTGGGATGGAGACCCAGTACTTC.

This chain joins TRBV7-9 and TRBJ2-1, with D possibly being TRBD1 or TRBD2 (5 bases each). CDR3 length: 15 amino acids. V was trimmed by 2 bases and J by 2 bases, leaving 10 bases between them. The V gene's germline CDR1 is SEHNR and CDR2 FQNEAQ (reference sequence). The CDR3 spells CASSLRADTYNEQFF. CDR3 in DNA: TGTGCCAGCAGCTTAAGAGCGGACACCTACAATGAGCAGTTCTTC.

J is TRBJ1-4 and V is TRBV5-1, with a tentative D call TRBD1 (5 bases). The CDR3 consists of 16 residues. Germline CDR1 and CDR2: SGHRS and YFSETQ. Trimming took 3 bases from V and 0 from J, leaving 12 bases between them. CDR3 residues: CASSSGTGATNEKLFF. CDR3 bases: TGCGCCAGCAGCTCCGGGACGGGTGCAACTAATGAAAAACTGTTTTTT.